This is a list of T cell receptor beta chains from one sample in a study of CD8 T cells in Susac syndrome. TCRdb fed the immunoSEQ multiplex PCR reads into MiXCR, producing one record per CDR3 protein. This table has approximately 80,000 distinct CDR3 sequences, 90% to 95% appearing once. The sequencing input was CD8+ T cells from PBMCs. Receptors originate from a human donor with multiple sclerosis. Both conserved end residues are part of each CDR3. A D gene is named only where the DNA matches it firmly. The size entry is marked missing in some rows and otherwise reads once, few, many or a size class.

v_gene: TRBV2
j_gene: TRBJ1-1
abundance: few
len: 14
d_gene: -
CDR3aa: CASSVWAENTEAFF
CDR3nt: TGTGCCAGCAGTGTATGGGCAGAGAACACTGAAGCTTTCTTT

v_gene: TRBV27
j_gene: TRBJ2-2
abundance: once
len: 16
d_gene: TRBD1
CDR3aa: CASSLRTGYNTGELFF
CDR3nt: TGTGCCAGCAGTTTGCGGACAGGCTATAACACCGGGGAGCTGTTTTTT

v_gene: TRBV13
j_gene: TRBJ2-5
abundance: -
len: 16
d_gene: TRBD2
CDR3aa: CASSLTSGRAVETQYF
CDR3nt: TGTGCCAGCAGCTTAACTAGCGGGAGGGCCGTCGAGACCCAGTACTTC

v_gene: TRBV6-1
j_gene: TRBJ2-2
abundance: -
len: 13
d_gene: -
CDR3aa: CASSLGVTGELFF
CDR3nt: TGTGCCAGCAGTTTGGGGGTCACCGGGGAGCTGTTTTTT

v_gene: TRBV9
j_gene: TRBJ2-2
abundance: -
len: 15
d_gene: -
CDR3aa: CASSVADSRSGELFF
CDR3nt: TGTGCCAGCAGCGTTGCGGACAGCAGGTCCGGGGAGCTGTTTTTT

v_gene: TRBV7-3
j_gene: TRBJ2-3
abundance: -
len: 13
d_gene: -
CDR3aa: CASSLSGADTQYF
CDR3nt: TGTGCCAGCAGCTTAAGCGGGGCAGATACGCAGTATTTT

v_gene: TRBV5-6
j_gene: TRBJ2-7
abundance: -
len: 17
d_gene: TRBD1
CDR3aa: CASSPEIRQGKPYEQYF
CDR3nt: TGTGCCAGCAGCCCCGAGATCCGACAGGGCAAACCCTACGAGCAGTACTTC

v_gene: TRBV5-1
j_gene: TRBJ2-3
abundance: once
len: 17
d_gene: -
CDR3aa: CASSLATSVGGTDTQYF
CDR3nt: TGCGCCAGCAGCTTGGCAACCTCGGTAGGAGGCACAGATACGCAGTATTTT

v_gene: TRBV5-1
j_gene: TRBJ2-4
abundance: -
len: 13
d_gene: TRBD1
CDR3aa: CASSLASTGLQYF
CDR3nt: TGCGCCAGCAGCCTAGCCTCGACAGGGCTTCAGTACTTC

v_gene: TRBV14
j_gene: TRBJ2-2
abundance: -
len: 16
d_gene: -
CDR3aa: CASSQFTGRNTGELFF
CDR3nt: TGTGCCAGCAGCCAATTCACGGGGAGGAACACCGGGGAGCTGTTTTTT

v_gene: TRBV20-1
j_gene: TRBJ2-1
abundance: once
len: 12
d_gene: -
CDR3aa: CSASWATAEQFF
CDR3nt: TGCAGTGCTTCCTGGGCCACGGCGGAGCAGTTCTTC

v_gene: TRBV12-5
j_gene: TRBJ2-6
abundance: -
len: 16
d_gene: -
CDR3aa: CASAPPGGAGANVLTF
CDR3nt: TGTGCTAGTGCTCCCCCCGGCGGGGCGGGGGCCAACGTCCTGACTTTC

v_gene: TRBV12-5
j_gene: TRBJ1-5
abundance: -
len: 14
d_gene: TRBD1
CDR3aa: CASGFGQGAQPQHF
CDR3nt: TGTGCTAGTGGTTTCGGACAGGGGGCTCAGCCCCAGCATTTT

v_gene: TRBV30
j_gene: TRBJ1-5
abundance: -
len: 13
d_gene: TRBD1
CDR3aa: CAWSGQGHQPQHF
CDR3nt: TGTGCCTGGAGTGGACAGGGCCATCAGCCCCAGCATTTT

v_gene: TRBV27
j_gene: TRBJ1-2
abundance: -
len: 17
d_gene: TRBD1
CDR3aa: CASSHTGTGSYFYGYTF
CDR3nt: TGTGCCAGCAGCCACACCGGGACAGGGTCCTACTTCTATGGCTACACCTTC

v_gene: TRBV5-1
j_gene: TRBJ2-3
abundance: -
len: 13
d_gene: -
CDR3aa: CASSVDDTDTQYF
CDR3nt: TGCGCCAGCAGCGTGGACGACACAGATACGCAGTATTTT

v_gene: TRBV7-6
j_gene: TRBJ1-4
abundance: -
len: 12
d_gene: -
CDR3aa: CASSDSNEKLFF
CDR3nt: TGTGCCAGCTCCGACAGCAATGAAAAACTGTTTTTT

v_gene: TRBV12-3/TRBV12-4
j_gene: TRBJ2-7
abundance: -
len: 12
d_gene: TRBD1
CDR3aa: CASRGQGYEQYF
CDR3nt: TGTGCCAGCAGGGGACAGGGCTACGAGCAGTACTTC

v_gene: TRBV29-1
j_gene: TRBJ2-7
abundance: -
len: 16
d_gene: TRBD2
CDR3aa: CSVEGASSGRAYEQYF
CDR3nt: TGCAGCGTTGAAGGGGCCTCTAGCGGGAGGGCCTACGAGCAGTACTTC

v_gene: TRBV7-2
j_gene: TRBJ2-7
abundance: once
len: 18
d_gene: -
CDR3aa: CASSAIGVNRGLSYEQYF
CDR3nt: TGTGCCAGCAGCGCGATCGGGGTTAACAGGGGACTATCCTACGAGCAGTACTTC

v_gene: TRBV10-3
j_gene: TRBJ2-3
abundance: -
len: 15
d_gene: TRBD1
CDR3aa: CAILRTGGGLDTQYF
CDR3nt: TGTGCCATCCTACGGACAGGTGGGGGCTTAGATACGCAGTATTTT

v_gene: TRBV13
j_gene: TRBJ2-7
abundance: -
len: 15
d_gene: -
CDR3aa: CASSLGVAASYEQYF
CDR3nt: TGTGCCAGCAGCTTAGGGGTAGCGGCTTCCTACGAGCAGTACTTC

v_gene: TRBV3-1
j_gene: TRBJ2-7
abundance: -
len: 16
d_gene: -
CDR3aa: CASSQGAGSITYEQYF
CDR3nt: TGTGCCAGCAGCCAAGGGGCCGGTTCCATAACCTACGAGCAGTACTTC

v_gene: TRBV24-1
j_gene: TRBJ2-1
abundance: -
len: 13
d_gene: -
CDR3aa: CATRSDGYNEQFF
CDR3nt: TGTGCCACCAGGTCGGACGGGTACAATGAGCAGTTCTTC

v_gene: TRBV7-6
j_gene: TRBJ2-1
abundance: -
len: 16
d_gene: -
CDR3aa: CASSPEGVWSYNEQFF
CDR3nt: TGTGCCAGCAGCCCCGAGGGGGTCTGGTCCTACAATGAGCAGTTCTTC

v_gene: TRBV6-1
j_gene: TRBJ2-5
abundance: -
len: 16
d_gene: TRBD1
CDR3aa: CASSLTGTGPKETQYF
CDR3nt: TGTGCCAGCAGTCTAACCGGGACAGGCCCAAAAGAGACCCAGTACTTC

v_gene: TRBV11-2
j_gene: TRBJ2-3
abundance: -
len: 17
d_gene: -
CDR3aa: CASSPRGLTESTDTQYF
CDR3nt: TGTGCCAGCAGCCCAAGGGGGTTGACAGAGAGCACAGATACGCAGTATTTT

v_gene: TRBV28
j_gene: TRBJ2-6
abundance: -
len: 18
d_gene: -
CDR3aa: CASSFERDSFSGANVLTF
CDR3nt: TGTGCCAGCAGTTTTGAAAGGGACTCTTTCTCTGGGGCCAACGTCCTGACTTTC

v_gene: TRBV27
j_gene: TRBJ2-6
abundance: -
len: 18
d_gene: -
CDR3aa: CASSLWPGPSTGANVLTF
CDR3nt: TGTGCCAGCAGTTTATGGCCAGGTCCCAGTACTGGGGCCAACGTCCTGACTTTC

v_gene: TRBV7-9
j_gene: TRBJ2-3
abundance: -
len: 14
d_gene: -
CDR3aa: CASSSPGGTDTQYF
CDR3nt: TGTGCCAGCAGCTCCCCAGGGGGCACAGATACGCAGTATTTT

v_gene: TRBV11-2
j_gene: TRBJ1-1
abundance: -
len: 12
d_gene: -
CDR3aa: CASSFVITEAFF
CDR3nt: TGTGCCAGCAGCTTTGTGATAACTGAAGCTTTCTTT

v_gene: TRBV7-9
j_gene: TRBJ1-3
abundance: once
len: 15
d_gene: -
CDR3aa: CASSIRETSGNTIYF
CDR3nt: TGTGCCAGCAGCATCCGAGAAACCTCTGGAAACACCATATATTTT

v_gene: TRBV27
j_gene: TRBJ2-1
abundance: once
len: 12
d_gene: -
CDR3aa: CASSLSGSEQFF
CDR3nt: TGTGCCAGCAGTTTATCGGGGAGTGAGCAGTTCTTC

v_gene: TRBV19
j_gene: TRBJ1-1
abundance: few
len: 12
d_gene: -
CDR3aa: CASSRGYTEAFF
CDR3nt: TGTGCCAGTAGTCGGGGGTACACTGAAGCTTTCTTT

v_gene: TRBV6-5
j_gene: TRBJ1-1
abundance: -
len: 15
d_gene: TRBD1
CDR3aa: CASSYRYGTEVRAFF
CDR3nt: TGTGCCAGCAGTTACCGATACGGGACAGAAGTTAGAGCTTTCTTT

v_gene: TRBV12-3/TRBV12-4
j_gene: TRBJ2-1
abundance: -
len: 13
d_gene: -
CDR3aa: CASSLDRVNEQFF
CDR3nt: TGTGCCAGCAGTTTAGACAGGGTGAATGAGCAGTTCTTC

v_gene: TRBV9
j_gene: TRBJ1-2
abundance: -
len: 15
d_gene: TRBD1
CDR3aa: CASSETGTGVYGYTF
CDR3nt: TGTGCCAGCAGCGAGACCGGGACAGGGGTCTATGGCTACACCTTC